The 2 T cell receptor beta chains given below trace back to one sample, sequenced in a study of shared clonotypes between healthy human individuals (dated by TCRdb to 2018 to 2021). Receptor amplification or capture employed the immunoSEQ multiplex PCR assay. Entries here come from immuneACCESS through TCRdb and include only in-frame sequences with V and J called. Some clones fail to appear in such tables; in the studies checked, an unresolved V gene covers under half of the shortfall, and the cause of the remainder is unknown. This sample lists about 1,500,000 clones; around 95% were detected once. The top ten clones comprise approximately 1.1% of the sample. The sequenced sample consisted of naive CD4+ T cells sorted from blood. Taken with the paper, the label for cell subset or site translates to: CD45RA+ positively selected. These receptors were taken from a man younger than 40 in good health.

The genes are TRBV6-1 and TRBJ1-5, with TRBD1 as a possible D gene (5 bases). V shed 5 bases and J shed 3 bases, with 14 bases lying between them. This CDR3 contains 15 residues. The germline gives CDR1 MNHNS, CDR2 SASEGT. The CDR3 DNA reads as TGTGCCAGCAGTACTGATCCGGGGCCCAATCAGCCCCAGCATTTT. Residues: CASSTDPGPNQPQHF.

The rearrangement links TRBV2 to TRBJ1-5; D is ambiguous. CDR3 length equals 18 residues. V dropped 4 bases and J dropped 0 bases, with 19 bases sitting between them. Germline-derived CDR1 and CDR2 are SNHLY and FYNNEI. The CDR3 here is CASSGGPTDLYSNQPQHF. In DNA, the CDR3 is TGTGCCAGCAGTGGCGGCCCTACCGACCTATATAGCAATCAGCCCCAGCATTTT. The full variable domain, completed using reference TRBV2 and TRBJ1-5, is EPEVTQTPSHQVTQMGQEVILRCVPISNHLYFYWYRQILGQKVEFLVSFYNNEISEKSEIFDDQFSVERPDGSNFTLKIRSTKLEDSAMYFCASSGGPTDLYSNQPQHFGDGTRLSIL.